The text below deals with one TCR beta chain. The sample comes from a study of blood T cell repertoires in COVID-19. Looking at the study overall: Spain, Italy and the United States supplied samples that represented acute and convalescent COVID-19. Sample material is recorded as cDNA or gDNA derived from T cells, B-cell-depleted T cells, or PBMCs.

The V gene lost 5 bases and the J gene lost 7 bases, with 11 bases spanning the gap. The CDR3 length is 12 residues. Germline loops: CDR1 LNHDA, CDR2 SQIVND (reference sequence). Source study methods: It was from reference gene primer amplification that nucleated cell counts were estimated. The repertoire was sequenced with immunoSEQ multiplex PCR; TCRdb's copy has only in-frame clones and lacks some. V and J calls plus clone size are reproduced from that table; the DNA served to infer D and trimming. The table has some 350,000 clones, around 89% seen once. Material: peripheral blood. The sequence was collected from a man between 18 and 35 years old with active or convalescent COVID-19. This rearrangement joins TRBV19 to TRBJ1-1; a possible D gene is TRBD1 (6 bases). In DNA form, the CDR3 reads TGTGCCAGTAGTCTCAGGGGCCATGAAGCTTTCTTT. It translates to CASSLRGHEAFF.